This T cell receptor beta chain came from a study of T cells expressing NK-cell markers. Overall study: Cells sorted as CD3+CD56+NKG2C+, CD3+CD56+NKG2C- and CD3+CD56-NKG2C+ T cells supplied the TCR beta repertoires. Findings of the study overall: Whether expanded NKG2C+ T cell clones were HCMV specific stayed uncertain. In a handful of donors, dominant clonotypes made up roughly 25-60.1% of CD3+CD56-NKG2C+ cells. More than 5 donors carried dominant NKG2C+ clonotypes that made up roughly 1.0-8% of their CD8+ T cells.

TCRdb reprocessed the 5' RACE reads and reports one entry per CDR3 protein, with no DNA. The repertoire table contains a few hundred thousand distinct CDR3 sequences. This CDR3 contains 15 residues. A note on this clonotype: Its antigen is unidentified.

The receptor's source is a man aged 18-70 years in good health. This chain uses TRBV12-3 or TRBV12-4 with TRBJ2-7; TCRdb reports TRBD1, a call that lacks DNA to check it against. What was sequenced was blood T cells: a sorted CD56 or NKG2C T cell subset, CD4+ or CD8+ T cells, or bulk PBMC T cells (not recorded which). The CDR3 is CASSFYRQGYYEQYF.